The 5 T cell receptor beta chains reported below all come from one sample, sequenced in a study of preoperative IRX-2 immunotherapy in early breast cancer. Profiled with immunoSEQ multiplex PCR; TCRdb holds only in-frame clones, not every one. The table shows some 30,000 clones, with under 85% occurring only once. Treatment described: preoperative locoregional IRX-2 cytokine immunotherapy. The source material was lymph node tissue, sampled from a patient treated with IRX-2 immunotherapy. These receptors all come from a human donor with breast cancer.

The chain joins TRBV30 to TRBJ1-2, with TRBD1 matching over 7 bases. Trimming removed 6 bases from V and 4 bases from J; junction bases left unmatched: 5. The CDR3 is 12 amino acids. The V gene's germline CDR1 is GTSNPN and CDR2 SVGIG (reference sequence). The CDR3 sequence is CACPGQIYGYTF. The CDR3 nucleotides are TGTGCCTGCCCGGGACAGATCTATGGCTACACCTTC.

CDR3 DNA: TGTGCCAGTAGTCCTCAGGGTTTGGATAATAGCAATCAGCCCCAGCATTTT. This translates into CASSPQGLDNSNQPQHF. The chain is built from TRBV19 and TRBJ1-5; D may be TRBD1 (5 bases). Germline V gene sequence: CDR1 LNHDA, CDR2 SQIVND (reference sequence). V lost 5 bases and J 0 bases, leaving 17 bases between the germline ends. The CDR3 runs to 17 residues. Full variable domain (missing parts from reference TRBV19 and TRBJ1-5): DGGITQSPKYLFRKEGQNVTLSCEQNLNHDAMYWYRQDPGQGLRLIYYSQIVNDFQKGDIAEGYSVSREKKESFPLTVTSAQKNPTAFYLCASSPQGLDNSNQPQHFGDGTRLSIL.

V gene TRBV6-8 combines with J gene TRBJ1-2, with D maybe TRBD1 (5 bases). In germline, CDR1 is MNHGY, CDR2 SAAAGT. V was pared by 6 bases and J by 4 bases, with 9 bases between. There are 12 residues in the CDR3. The CDR3 is CASSPGGYGYTF. The CDR3 DNA reads TGTGCCAGCAGCCCCGGGGGCTATGGCTACACCTTC.

V and J are TRBV19 and TRBJ2-2; D remains ambiguous. Trimming took 8 bases from V and 7 from J, leaving 11 bases between them. The CDR3 loop spans 12 amino acids. The germline gives CDR1 LNHDA, CDR2 SQIVND (reference sequence). CDR3 coding DNA: TGTGCCAGTCGGTGGAGAGACGGGGAGCTGTTTTTT. It yields the protein CASRWRDGELFF.

This chain links TRBV19 with TRBJ2-2, with a weak D call TRBD1 (5 bases). V was shortened by 2 bases and J by 6 bases, with 13 bases between the two germline ends. The CDR3 has 15 residues. The V gene's germline CDR1 is LNHDA and CDR2 SQIVND (reference sequence). The CDR3 loop reads CASSIRQGIAGELFF. CDR3 in DNA: TGTGCCAGTAGTATAAGGCAGGGAATCGCCGGGGAGCTGTTTTTT. Drawing the rest from reference TRBV19 and TRBJ2-2, the complete variable domain is DGGITQSPKYLFRKEGQNVTLSCEQNLNHDAMYWYRQDPGQGLRLIYYSQIVNDFQKGDIAEGYSVSREKKESFPLTVTSAQKNPTAFYLCASSIRQGIAGELFFGEGSRLTVL.